The 25 T cell receptor beta chains below come from one sample, sequenced in a study of OX40 agonist ivuxolimab in advanced cancers. Sequenced by immunoSEQ multiplex PCR; TCRdb stores in-frame clones only, minus some. The table records tens of thousands of clones, roughly 90% of them present only once. The sample was CD4+ or CD8+ T cells sorted from blood, taken in a trial of the OX40 agonist ivuxolimab. The receptors were gathered from an adult with an advanced solid tumor such as melanoma, head and neck, liver or kidney cancer.

V gene TRBV2 combines with J gene TRBJ2-2; no reliable D call. The CDR3 has 14 amino acids. Germline V CDR1 and CDR2: SNHLY, FYNNEI. The V end was cut by 11 bases, the J end by 0 bases, with 13 bases between. CDR3 DNA sequence: TGTGCCTCTTCCCCGTACACGAACACCGGGGAGCTGTTTTTT. Translating gives CASSPYTNTGELFF.

CDR3 loop: CASSFGTSNTEAFF. In nucleotides, the CDR3 is TGTGCCAGCAGCTTCGGAACCTCGAACACTGAAGCTTTCTTT. V gene TRBV7-2 combines with J gene TRBJ1-1, with D unresolved. The ends were cut back, 3 bases at V and 1 base at J, with 9 bases in the middle. Germline CDR1 is SGHTA and CDR2 is FQGNSA. CDR3 length: 14 amino acids.

The V gene is TRBV30, the J gene TRBJ1-6; weak D call: TRBD1 (5 bases). CDR1 is GTSNPN and CDR2 is SVGIG in the germline V gene (reference sequence). Between the trimmed V and J ends, which lost 0 bases and 8 bases, there was a span of 11 bases. The CDR3 runs to 14 residues. CDR3 sequence (DNA): TGTGCCTGGAGTGTAAGCTCGGGGGATTCACCCCTCCACTTT. This sequence encodes CAWSVSSGDSPLHF.

This clone was detected a few times. This rearrangement joins TRBV2 to TRBJ2-7; the D is unclear. In germline, CDR1 is SNHLY, CDR2 FYNNEI. The CDR3 spans 10 residues. The ends were cut back, 2 bases at V and 4 bases at J, with 0 bases in the middle. The CDR3 reads CASSEYEQYF. The CDR3 nucleotides are TGTGCCAGCAGTGAATACGAGCAGTACTTC. Using reference TRBV2 and TRBJ2-7 for the parts outside the CDR3, the full variable domain is EPEVTQTPSHQVTQMGQEVILRCVPISNHLYFYWYRQILGQKVEFLVSFYNNEISEKSEIFDDQFSVERPDGSNFTLKIRSTKLEDSAMYFCASSEYEQYFGPGTRLTVT.

The V and J genes are TRBV10-3 and TRBJ2-1, with D perhaps assigned TRBD1 or TRBD2 (5 bases each). V lost 6 bases to trimming and J lost 8 bases, with 20 bases between them. Germline V gives CDR1 ENHRY, CDR2 SYGVKD. CDR3 size: 15 residues. This CDR3 reads CAISSGTLGGDEQFF. CDR3 nucleotides: TGTGCCATCAGCAGTGGGACCCTAGGAGGAGATGAGCAGTTCTTC.

The V and J genes are TRBV15 and TRBJ1-4; D remains ambiguous. CDR3 length: 13 amino acids. Trimming removed 1 base at V and 5 bases at J, with 5 bases between. Germline assignment: CDR1 LNHNV and CDR2 YYDKDF (reference sequence). CDR3: CATSRGLNEKLFF. The CDR3, as DNA: TGTGCCACCAGCAGAGGCTTAAATGAAAAACTGTTTTTT.

In DNA, the CDR3 is TGTGCCAGCAGCTTAGATCCTCCGGGACTAGCGGGAGGGAAGAGAAATACGCAGTATTTT. Translated, it gives CASSLDPPGLAGGKRNTQYF. V is TRBV7-6 and J is TRBJ2-3, with 16 bases aligning to TRBD2. This CDR3 has 20 amino acids. Germline V gene lookup returns CDR1 SGHVS and CDR2 FNYEAQ. The V gene end was trimmed by 1 base and the J gene end by 7 bases; junction bases not matched to a gene: 14.

This chain joins TRBV6-6 and TRBJ2-7; 7 bases are shared with TRBD1. Trimming at V came to 4 bases and at J to 5 bases, leaving 5 bases not matched to a gene. Germline CDR1 and CDR2: MNHNY and SVGAGI (reference sequence). This CDR3 has 13 amino acids. CDR3 amino acids: CASSSTGPNEQYF. DNA of the CDR3: TGTGCCAGCAGTTCGACAGGGCCCAACGAGCAGTACTTC.

With respect to this clone: Additional DNA sequences in this sample encode the identical CDR3. The V gene is TRBV10-1, the J gene TRBJ2-2, with no clear D. The CDR3 contains 13 residues. The V and J ends lost 2 bases and 3 bases respectively, with 4 bases between them. Germline CDR1 reads WNHNN; CDR2 reads SYGVQD (reference sequence). In DNA, the CDR3 is TGCGCCAGCAGTGAGAGGTACACCGGGGAGCTGTTTTTT. Its protein product is CASSERYTGELFF.

This clone was detected once. The chain joins TRBV11-2 to TRBJ1-2; D perhaps matches TRBD1 (6 bases). There are 14 residues in the CDR3. The germline V gene has CDR1 SGHAT and CDR2 FQNNGV. V was trimmed by 7 bases and J by 4 bases, leaving 16 bases between them. The CDR3 DNA follows: TGTGCCAGCACCCGAGGGGGTGAAGGCTATGGCTACACCTTC. Translation: CASTRGGEGYGYTF. Based on the CDR3 plus reference TRBV11-2 and TRBJ1-2, the full variable domain is EAGVAQSPRYKIIEKRQSVAFWCNPISGHATLYWYQQILGQGPKLLIQFQNNGVVDDSQLPKDRFSAERLKGVDSTLKIQPAKLEDSAVYLCASTRGGEGYGYTFGSGTRLTVV.

This rearrangement joins TRBV19 to TRBJ1-5; TRBD1 might be the D (5 bases). Germline V gene sequence: CDR1 LNHDA, CDR2 SQIVND (reference sequence). The germline V and J ends were trimmed by 7 bases and 7 bases, with 20 bases remaining between them. This CDR3 contains 15 residues. The CDR3 coding sequence is TGTGCCAGTAAGATTGGGTTAGAGGGGACCCAGCCCCAGCATTTT. Its protein is CASKIGLEGTQPQHF.

The rearrangement uses TRBV25-1 and TRBJ2-3; D is unclear. This CDR3 is built from 16 residues. From germline, CDR1 is MGHDK and CDR2 SYGVNS. Between the trimmed V and J ends, which lost 4 bases and 0 bases, there was a span of 14 bases. The CDR3 sequence is CASSVLTSSSTDTQYF. The CDR3 DNA is TGTGCCAGCAGTGTGCTCACAAGCAGTAGCACAGATACGCAGTATTTT.

The chain carries TRBV27 and TRBJ2-7; 15 nucleotides match TRBD2. CDR3 size: 16 residues. CDR1 and CDR2 (germline): MNHEY, SMNVEV (reference sequence). The V gene end was trimmed by 6 bases and the J gene end by 1 base; junction bases not matched to a gene: 4. The chain's CDR3 is CASSQGTSGRSYEQYF. Written as DNA, the CDR3 is TGTGCCAGCAGCCAGGGGACTAGCGGGAGGTCCTACGAGCAGTACTTC.

J is TRBJ1-5 and V is TRBV6-5, with D unresolved. The germline V gene has CDR1 MNHEY and CDR2 SVGAGI. V was trimmed by 5 bases and J by 6 bases, leaving 11 bases between them. This CDR3 is built from 13 residues. The CDR3 loop is CASSRRLSQPQHF. CDR3 DNA sequence: TGTGCCAGCAGTCGTAGGTTAAGTCAGCCCCAGCATTTT.

J is TRBJ2-3 and V is TRBV7-3, with unresolved D. V was shortened by 6 bases and J by 0 bases, with 10 bases between the two germline ends. This CDR3 spans 14 amino acids. Germline assignment: CDR1 SGHTA and CDR2 FQGTGA. The CDR3 region has the DNA TGTGCCAGCAGTCGTTGGGCTAGCACAGATACGCAGTATTTT. Amino acids: CASSRWASTDTQYF.

The chain joins TRBV5-4 to TRBJ2-3, with D perhaps matching TRBD1 (7 bases). The CDR3 sequence is 16 residues long. Trimming took 1 base from V and 3 from J, leaving 15 bases between them. Germline V CDR1 and CDR2: SGHNT, YYREEE (reference sequence). The CDR3 coding sequence is TGTGCCAGCAGCTTGATGACAGGGACTTTGACAGATACGCAGTATTTT. It yields the protein CASSLMTGTLTDTQYF.

This sequence joins TRBV9 and TRBJ2-2; D gene unclear. This CDR3 has 14 amino acids. Germline V gives CDR1 SGDLS, CDR2 YYNGEE. V dropped 4 bases and J dropped 6 bases, with 13 bases sitting between them. The CDR3 reads CASSSRPGAGELFF. In DNA form, the CDR3 reads TGTGCCAGCAGCTCTAGGCCTGGGGCCGGGGAGCTGTTTTTT.

The chain uses TRBV4-1 and TRBJ2-3; maybe TRBD1 (6 bases). CDR1 is MGHRA, CDR2 YSYEKL, per germline. The CDR3 extends over 17 amino acids. V lost 0 bases to trimming and J lost 1 base, with 14 bases between them. Written as DNA, the CDR3 is TGCGCCAGCAGCCAAGATTCTTACAGGGCTGGCACAGATACGCAGTATTTT. It encodes CASSQDSYRAGTDTQYF.

The chain couples TRBV23-1 to TRBJ2-3; D is perhaps TRBD2 (5 bases). TRBV23-1 is annotated as an ORF whose role is uncertain. This CDR3 is 19 amino acids long. V shed 6 bases and J shed 0 bases, with 25 bases lying between them. The CDR3 DNA reads as TGCGCCAGCAGATCCGGCACCGGCAGACATAGGACTAGCACAGATACGCAGTATTTT. It yields the protein CASRSGTGRHRTSTDTQYF.

The CDR3 here is CASSPPARTIYF. CDR3 bases: TGTGCCAGCAGCCCCCCTGCTCGTACCATATATTTT. J is TRBJ1-3 and V is TRBV11-2, with unresolved D. Trimming pared 5 bases from V and 10 bases from J, leaving 12 bases between. CDR3 length equals 12 residues. Germline V gene lookup returns CDR1 SGHAT and CDR2 FQNNGV.

V usage is TRBV7-8 and J usage is TRBJ1-2; possibly TRBD1 for D (5 bases). The CDR3 is 12 amino acids. V lost 6 bases and J lost 3, with 8 bases in between. Per germline, CDR1 SGHVS and CDR2 FQNEAQ. The chain's CDR3 is CASRDTDYGYTF. In DNA, the CDR3 is TGTGCCAGCAGGGACACGGACTATGGCTACACCTTC. Variable domain in full (rest from reference TRBV7-8 and TRBJ1-2): GAGVSQSPRYKVAKRGQDVALRCDPISGHVSLFWYQQALGQGPEFLTYFQNEAQLDKSGLPSDRFFAERPEGSVSTLKIQRTQQEDSAVYLCASRDTDYGYTFGSGTRLTVV.

The chain joins TRBV5-6 to TRBJ2-3; tentatively, D is TRBD1 or TRBD2 (6 bases each). Germline values: CDR1 SGHDT, CDR2 YYEEEE. V lost 2 bases and J lost 5, with 15 bases in between. The CDR3 is 15 residues long. The CDR3 is CASSLPVGGLDTQYF. CDR3 DNA sequence: TGTGCCAGCAGCTTACCTGTTGGGGGGCTAGATACGCAGTATTTT.

The genes are TRBV28 and TRBJ1-6, with 7 nucleotides matching TRBD1. J gave up 5 bases and V 4 bases, and 5 bases lay outside the gene matches. The CDR3 extends over 15 amino acids. Germline CDR1 and CDR2: MDHEN and SYDVKM. The CDR3 DNA reads as TGTGCCAGCAGTTCGACAGGGACCCATAATTCACCCCTCCACTTT. Protein product: CASSSTGTHNSPLHF.

The chain links TRBV9 to TRBJ2-2; D gene uncertain. The CDR3 extends over 16 amino acids. Germline-derived CDR1 and CDR2 are SGDLS and YYNGEE. Trimming took 4 bases from V and 4 from J, leaving 17 bases between them. CDR3 region: CASSPGSFESTGELFF. The DNA of the CDR3 is TGTGCCAGCAGCCCAGGCTCGTTCGAGAGCACCGGGGAGCTGTTTTTT.

The chain couples TRBV20-1 to TRBJ2-5; D might be TRBD2 (5 bases). V was pared by 8 bases and J by 5 bases, with 12 bases between. The CDR3 is 11 amino acids. In germline, CDR1 is DFQATT, CDR2 SNEGSKA (reference sequence). DNA of the CDR3: TGCAGTATAAAACTAGGGGAGACCCAGTACTTC. Translated: CSIKLGETQYF.